One sample yielded the 29 T cell receptor beta chains listed below, sequenced in a study of blood T cell repertoires in COVID-19 (dated by TCRdb to about 2020). Receptor libraries were prepared by the immunoSEQ multiplex PCR assay. In its TCRdb copy, this immuneACCESS table keeps in-frame sequences only and misses some clones. Where compared with another copy, unresolved V genes explain less than half of these, and the others have no known cause. The sample includes fewer than 70,000 clones, with about four fifths observed a single time. The top ten hold around 5.1% of the sample. Sequenced input: peripheral blood. The receptors originated from a human donor in a cohort sampled during active COVID-19.

This clone ranks as medium-sized. The chain has TRBV3-1 (or the pseudogene TRBV3-2) and TRBJ1-4, with TRBD1 as a possible D gene (5 bases). Germline V gives CDR1 LGHDT, CDR2 YNNKEL (reference sequence). The CDR3 is made up of 15 amino acids. With 4 bases removed from V and 4 bases from J, the gap between germline ends came to 13 bases. The CDR3 DNA reads TGTGCCAGCAGCCCGGGGGGGAACTTTAATGAAAAACTGTTTTTT. Amino acids: CASSPGGNFNEKLFF.

The rearrangement uses TRBV6-1 and TRBJ2-7; a weak D match, TRBD2 (5 bases). This CDR3 is built from 16 residues. Germline V lookup: CDR1 MNHNS, CDR2 SASEGT. V was clipped by 2 bases and J by 0 bases, with 14 bases between them. The DNA of the CDR3 is TGTGCCAGCAGTGAATCGGACTCCTACCTCTCCTACGAGCAGTACTTC. Amino acids: CASSESDSYLSYEQYF.

This clone was seen only once. This chain links TRBV18 with TRBJ2-7, with D possibly being TRBD2 (6 bases). Trimming pared 6 bases from V and 2 bases from J, leaving 17 bases between. CDR3 length equals 15 residues. CDR1 is KGHSH, CDR2 LQKENI, per germline. As DNA, the CDR3 is TGTGCCAGCTCGACCGGCGACGGAGGGACCTACGAGCAGTACTTC. This encodes CASSTGDGGTYEQYF.

The rearrangement joins TRBV6-5 to TRBJ1-2, with D hard to call. Germline V lookup: CDR1 MNHEY, CDR2 SVGAGI. The length of the CDR3 is 13 residues. V shed 2 bases and J shed 8 bases, with 12 bases lying between them. The DNA for the CDR3 is TGTGCCAGCAGTTACGGCGGGCCCTGGGGCTACACCTTC. Its protein product is CASSYGGPWGYTF.

The chain links TRBV3-1 (or the pseudogene TRBV3-2) to TRBJ2-7, with D perhaps TRBD2 (5 bases). Trimming pared 4 bases from V and 0 bases from J, leaving 16 bases between. The CDR3 length is 16 residues. Looked up from germline, CDR1 is LGHDT and CDR2 is YNNKEL (reference sequence). CDR3 nucleotide sequence: TGTGCCAGCAGCCCCCACCGGAGGTCGTCCTCCTACGAGCAGTACTTC. Encoded protein: CASSPHRRSSSYEQYF.

This clone was observed once. The rearrangement links TRBV7-9 to TRBJ2-7, with no clear D. The V gene's germline CDR1 is SEHNR and CDR2 FQNEAQ (reference sequence). Trimming shortened V by 0 bases and J by 7 bases, and 10 bases separated the two germline ends. CDR3 length: 13 amino acids. CDR3 amino acids: CASSLALRNEQYF. CDR3 coding DNA: TGTGCCAGCAGCTTAGCGCTTAGAAATGAGCAGTACTTC.

This clone was detected only once. This chain uses TRBV6-4 with TRBJ2-1; D is possibly TRBD2 (5 bases). The CDR3 contains 14 residues. The germline gives CDR1 MRHNA, CDR2 SNTAGT. Trimming took off 7 bases at V and 10 bases at J, with 20 bases between the two ends. The CDR3 coding sequence is TGTGCCAGCACCCAACCCTGGACTGGCGGGGAGCAGTTCTTC. As protein: CASTQPWTGGEQFF.

The chain combines TRBV7-2 with TRBJ1-1; no reliable D call. CDR1 and CDR2 from the germline V gene are SGHTA and FQGNSA. Trimming pared 0 bases from V and 2 bases from J, leaving 7 bases between. The CDR3 has 14 residues. The DNA for the CDR3 is TGTGCCAGCAGCTTAGCGTACAGAAACACTGAAGCTTTCTTT. Protein: CASSLAYRNTEAFF.

As regards this clone: Its ends do not fully match the called genes, so a read error is possible. This chain links TRBV11-2 with TRBJ1-1, with TRBD1 identical over 7 bases. The CDR3 has 17 residues. Germline lookup yields CDR1 SGHAT and CDR2 FQNNGV. CDR3 region: CASSGPRGQNKHTEAFF. The CDR3 DNA reads TGTGCCAGCAGCGGGCCCCGGGGACAGAACAAACACACCGAAGCTTTCTTT.

The chain combines TRBV6-5 with TRBJ1-1, with 11 positions matching TRBD1. The CDR3 is made up of 14 amino acids. Per the germline V gene, CDR1 is MNHEY and CDR2 is SVGAGI. After removal of 5 bases from V and 11 bases from J, the junction contained 10 bases not matched to a gene. The CDR3 loop reads CASSTRTGGPEAFF. The CDR3 bases are TGTGCCAGCAGTACCCGGACAGGGGGCCCCGAGGCTTTCTTT.

This clone was recorded a few times. This chain uses TRBV19 with TRBJ1-1, with a tentative D call TRBD1 (5 bases). The CDR3 spans 13 residues. The germline CDR1 and CDR2 sequences are LNHDA and SQIVND (reference sequence). Trimming took off 1 base at V and 2 bases at J, with 5 bases between the two ends. CDR3 sequence (DNA): TGTGCCAGTAGTATAGGGACAAACACTGAAGCTTTCTTT. This gives the protein CASSIGTNTEAFF.

The chain carries TRBV7-6 and TRBJ1-3; the D gene is possibly TRBD1 (5 bases). The CDR3 consists of 15 residues. Trimming left V 8 bases short and J 0 bases short, with 14 bases between. Germline V gene data show CDR1 as SGHVS and CDR2 as FNYEAQ. CDR3 sequence reads: CASGNRRGSGNTIYF. CDR3 nucleotide sequence: TGTGCCAGCGGGAACCGAAGGGGCTCTGGAAACACCATATATTTT.

The chain is built from TRBV5-1 and TRBJ1-3; D unclear. V lost 5 bases and J 0 bases, leaving 6 bases between the germline ends. Germline V gives CDR1 SGHRS, CDR2 YFSETQ. The CDR3 totals 13 residues. Written as DNA, the CDR3 is TGCGCCAGCAGTGTTAGCTCTGGAAACACCATATATTTT. It translates to CASSVSSGNTIYF.

The chain combines TRBV9 with TRBJ1-6; D might be TRBD1 (5 bases). Trimming pared 3 bases from V and 10 bases from J, leaving 14 bases between. Germline CDR1 reads SGDLS; CDR2 reads YYNGEE. The CDR3 loop spans 14 amino acids. The CDR3 reads CASSAGLSGSPLHF. The CDR3 nucleotides read TGTGCCAGCAGCGCGGGACTATCAGGCTCACCCCTCCACTTT. Supplemented by reference TRBV9 and TRBJ1-6, the full variable domain reads DSGVTQTPKHLITATGQRVTLRCSPRSGDLSVYWYQQSLDQGLQFLIQYYNGEERAKGNILERFSAQQFPDLHSELNLSSLELGDSALYFCASSAGLSGSPLHFGNGTRLTVT.

The chain has TRBV10-1 and TRBJ1-5; 7 bases map to TRBD1. Losses at the gene ends were 9 bases for V and 0 bases for J; bases not matched to a gene: 5. CDR1 is WNHNN and CDR2 is SYGVQD in the germline V gene (reference sequence). The CDR3 totals 14 residues. CDR3 sequence: CASTGAVSNQPQHF. Here the CDR3 DNA reads TGCGCCAGTACAGGGGCGGTTAGCAATCAGCCCCAGCATTTT.

The V and J genes are TRBV5-4 and TRBJ2-2, with D tentatively TRBD1 (5 bases). The germline V gene has CDR1 SGHNT and CDR2 YYREEE (reference sequence). CDR3 size: 14 residues. V was cut by 2 bases and J by 5 bases, with 10 bases left in between. The CDR3 spells CASSFGSGTGELFF. CDR3 in DNA: TGTGCCAGCAGCTTTGGCTCAGGGACCGGGGAGCTGTTTTTT.

The chain uses TRBV19 and TRBJ2-7; D possibly corresponds to TRBD1 (5 bases). Germline CDR1 reads LNHDA; CDR2 reads SQIVND (reference sequence). The ends were cut back, 0 bases at V and 3 bases at J, with 12 bases in the middle. The CDR3 has 15 amino acids. The CDR3 nucleotides read TGTGCCAGTAGTATAGAGGTGAGACAGATCTACGAGCAGTACTTC. Amino acids: CASSIEVRQIYEQYF.

In its sample, this clone was seen a few times. CDR3: CASSPGGRQPQHF. The DNA for the CDR3 is TGTGCCAGCAGCCCAGGGGGTCGGCAGCCCCAGCATTTT. This sequence joins TRBV7-8 and TRBJ1-5; 7 bases map to TRBD1. Trimming cost V 5 bases and J 7 bases; bases outside gene matches: 5. The CDR3 runs 13 residues. Looked up from germline, CDR1 is SGHVS and CDR2 is FQNEAQ.

The chain carries TRBV19 and TRBJ2-7; D unclear. Trimming removed 4 bases from V and 0 bases from J, with 10 bases in between. The CDR3 has 14 residues. Germline CDR1 LNHDA, CDR2 SQIVND (reference sequence). CDR3 bases: TGTGCCAGTAGTAGGGCAGTTTACTCCTACGAGCAGTACTTC. Its translation is CASSRAVYSYEQYF.

The V gene is TRBV27, the J gene TRBJ2-7; 9 positions match TRBD1. J lost 3 bases, V lost 4 bases, and 16 bases had no gene match. Germline lookup yields CDR1 MNHEY and CDR2 SMNVEV (reference sequence). The length of the CDR3 is 18 residues. In DNA form, the CDR3 reads TGTGCCAGCAGTTCTCGCAACTTCCCGGGACAGGGCATCTACGAGCAGTACTTC. It encodes CASSSRNFPGQGIYEQYF.

CDR3 amino acids: CASSALGNTIYF. The CDR3, as DNA: TGTGCCAGCAGTGCACTTGGAAACACCATATATTTT. This chain links TRBV12-3 or TRBV12-4 with TRBJ1-3, with D unclear. The CDR3 runs to 12 residues. Trimming cost V 5 bases and J 3 bases, with 5 bases left between them.

This clone is medium-sized. V usage is TRBV6-5 and J usage is TRBJ2-2; D is perhaps TRBD2 (5 bases). Germline-derived CDR1 and CDR2 are MNHEY and SVGAGI. The CDR3 runs to 13 residues. The ends were cut back, 8 bases at V and 7 bases at J, with 14 bases in the middle. DNA of the CDR3: TGTGCCAGCTGTCTGGACGAGGGCGGGGAGCTGTTTTTT. Its translation: CASCLDEGGELFF.

This clone has a handful of counts. The V gene is TRBV11-3, the J gene TRBJ2-2; D perhaps matches TRBD2 (5 bases). The V gene lost 5 bases and the J gene lost 7 bases, with 14 bases spanning the gap. Germline V lookup: CDR1 SGHNT, CDR2 YENEEA. The CDR3 has 14 residues. CDR3 bases: TGTGCCAGCAGCACTAGGGTTGGCGTCGGGGAGCTGTTTTTT. Translating it yields CASSTRVGVGELFF.

The chain employs TRBV18 and TRBJ1-2; TRBD1 aligns across 7 bases. The CDR3 extends over 13 amino acids. V dropped 3 bases and J dropped 8; count of bases not matched to a gene: 6. Germline-derived CDR1 and CDR2 are KGHSH and LQKENI. CDR3 sequence: CASSPTTGFGYTF. CDR3 bases: TGTGCCAGCTCACCTACGACAGGGTTCGGCTACACCTTC.

In this sample, this clone turned up a few times. The rearrangement uses TRBV15 and TRBJ1-1; D perhaps matches TRBD1 (5 bases). Germline V lookup: CDR1 LNHNV, CDR2 YYDKDF (reference sequence). V dropped 0 bases and J dropped 1 base, with 18 bases sitting between them. CDR3 length: 18 residues. The CDR3 protein is CATSREEVLREENTEAFF. In DNA form, the CDR3 reads TGTGCCACCAGCAGAGAGGAAGTACTCAGGGAGGAGAACACTGAAGCTTTCTTT. Complete variable domain (other parts from reference TRBV15 and TRBJ1-1): DAMVIQNPRYQVTQFGKPVTLSCSQTLNHNVMYWYQQKSSQAPKLLFHYYDKDFNNEADTPDNFQSRRPNTSFCFLDIRSPGLGDTAMYLCATSREEVLREENTEAFFGQGTRLTVV.

This chain links TRBV15 with TRBJ1-4, with 8 bases that match TRBD1. Germline V gene lookup returns CDR1 LNHNV and CDR2 YYDKDF (reference sequence). The CDR3 covers 17 residues. The J segment lost 8 bases and the V segment lost 8 bases, leaving 19 bases of the junction unmatched. The CDR3 coding sequence is TGTGCCACCCTTCCCGGGACAGGATTCGCCGCCGGCGAAAAACTGTTTTTT. This encodes CATLPGTGFAAGEKLFF.

The chain is built from TRBV2 and TRBJ2-7; D uncertain. CDR1 and CDR2 (germline): SNHLY, FYNNEI. V gave up 6 bases and J gave up 2 bases, with 14 bases separating them. This CDR3 spans 14 amino acids. The CDR3 DNA follows: TGTGCCAGCAGCTCCGTAGAGCACCCCTACGAGCAGTACTTC. Amino acids: CASSSVEHPYEQYF.

The genes are TRBV5-6 and TRBJ2-7; D possibly corresponds to TRBD2 (5 bases). V was cut by 0 bases and J by 6 bases, with 16 bases left in between. Germline V gene lookup returns CDR1 SGHDT and CDR2 YYEEEE. The CDR3 length is 15 residues. The CDR3 spells CASSLDGSWRVEQYF. CDR3 DNA: TGTGCCAGCAGCTTGGATGGCAGCTGGCGGGTCGAGCAGTACTTC. Full variable domain (outside the CDR3, taken from reference TRBV5-6 and TRBJ2-7): DAGVTQSPTHLIKTRGQQVTLRCSPKSGHDTVSWYQQALGQGPQFIFQYYEEEERQRGNFPDRFSGHQFPNYSSELNVNALLLGDSALYLCASSLDGSWRVEQYFGPGTRLTVT.

Here the CDR3 DNA reads TGTGCCAGCAGTTACCCGGGACAGATAAATCAGCCCCAGCATTTT. Protein: CASSYPGQINQPQHF. The chain is built from TRBV6-2 or TRBV6-3 and TRBJ1-5; 7 bases align to TRBD1. CDR3 length: 15 amino acids. With 2 bases clipped from V and 4 bases from J, the junction kept 5 bases outside the gene matches. Germline CDR1 MNHEY, CDR2 SVGEGT.